The rows below give T cell receptor beta chains drawn from one sample of a study of blood T cell repertoires in COVID-19. Generated by immunoSEQ multiplex PCR, the TCRdb table keeps only in-frame clones and is missing some. The sample holds about 130,000 clones, roughly 90% seen once. Source material: peripheral blood. The source is a woman at least 80 years old with acute or convalescent COVID-19. CDR3s include the opening cysteine and the closing phenylalanine or tryptophan. A D gene is named only where the DNA matches it firmly. Clone size is not always given. Where it is, it says once, few, many or a class for expanded clones.

length | J | size | V | D | DNA | CDR3
12 | TRBJ1-1 | once | TRBV2 | NA | TGTGCCAGCTACCAGGGGAACACTGAAGCTTTCTTT | CASYQGNTEAFF
16 | TRBJ2-3 | NA | TRBV9 | TRBD2 | TGTGCCAGCAGCGTAGCTCTAGCGGGAGGGACAGATACGCAGTATTTT | CASSVALAGGTDTQYF
15 | TRBJ2-1 | NA | TRBV3-1/TRBV3-2 | NA | TGTGCCAGCAGCCAAGAACGGCGGGTCGGCAATGAGCAGTTCTTC | CASSQERRVGNEQFF
13 | TRBJ2-7 | NA | TRBV24-1 | NA | TGTGCCACCAGTGGCTCTCCGGCTAGCTCGCAGTACTTC | CATSGSPASSQYF
20 | TRBJ2-3 | NA | TRBV19 | TRBD2 | TGTGCCAGTCCCCTTTTTAGGCGGGAGTCCCTTATAGGCAGCACAGATACGCAGTATTTT | CASPLFRRESLIGSTDTQYF
14 | TRBJ2-5 | once | TRBV4-1 | NA | TGCGCCAGCAGCCAAGTTAACAGGCAAGAGACCCAGTACTTC | CASSQVNRQETQYF
16 | TRBJ2-3 | NA | TRBV11-1 | NA | TGTGCCAGCAGCTTAAAGTTAACAGGCCGGGCAGATACGCAGTATTTT | CASSLKLTGRADTQYF
13 | TRBJ2-7 | NA | TRBV11-3 | NA | TGTGCCAGCAGCTTCGCTAGCTCGTACGAGCAGTACTTC | CASSFASSYEQYF
15 | TRBJ2-3 | NA | TRBV7-3 | TRBD2 | TGTGCCAGCAGCCCCACTAGCGGGGGCCCGTATACGCAGTATTTT | CASSPTSGGPYTQYF
15 | TRBJ2-3 | once | TRBV25-1 | NA | TGTGCCAGCAGTGAGCTTATTGGGGGGACAGATACGCAGTATTTT | CASSELIGGTDTQYF
14 | TRBJ2-7 | few | TRBV27 | NA | TGTGCCAGCAGTTGGGGAGTAAACTCCTACGAGCAGTACTTC | CASSWGVNSYEQYF
18 | TRBJ2-6 | NA | TRBV2 | TRBD1 | TGTGCCAGCAGTGAAGACAGGGGGACCCAAACTGGGGCCAACGTCCTGACTTTC | CASSEDRGTQTGANVLTF
11 | TRBJ1-2 | NA | TRBV19 | NA | TGTGCCAGCTACGTCAAGGGGGGCTACACCTTC | CASYVKGGYTF
13 | TRBJ2-2 | NA | TRBV7-3 | NA | TGTGCCAGCAGCTCTGGGAGCACCGGGGAGCTGTTTTTT | CASSSGSTGELFF
14 | TRBJ2-1 | NA | TRBV5-6 | NA | TGTGCCAGCAGCTATTATTACCGGGACAATGAGCAGTTCTTC | CASSYYYRDNEQFF
14 | TRBJ2-7 | NA | TRBV9 | TRBD2 | TGTGCCAGCAGCCAACGGGGGGGCAGGGACGAGCAGTACTTC | CASSQRGGRDEQYF
15 | TRBJ2-2 | NA | TRBV5-1 | NA | TGCGCCAGCAGCGCCTCGGTCGCGGACACCGGGGAGCTGTTTTTT | CASSASVADTGELFF
13 | TRBJ2-2 | NA | TRBV9 | TRBD1 | TGTGCCAGCAGCGCGACAGGGGCCGGGGAGCTGTTTTTT | CASSATGAGELFF
15 | TRBJ1-2 | NA | TRBV5-1 | TRBD1 | TGCGCCAGCAGCTTGGTGGGAAGGAGGGGACAGGGAGTCACCTTC | CASSLVGRRGQGVTF
15 | TRBJ1-6 | few | TRBV27 | TRBD1 | TGTGCCAGCAGTTTTCAGGGACAGGGCAATTCACCCCTCCACTTT | CASSFQGQGNSPLHF
16 | TRBJ2-5 | NA | TRBV5-5 | TRBD1 | TGTGCCAGCAGCTTACCAGGGACAGGGGCCCAAGAGACCCAGTACTTC | CASSLPGTGAQETQYF
15 | TRBJ1-4 | NA | TRBV6-5 | TRBD1 | TGTGCCAGCAGAATACAGGGGGCGCGAAGGGAAAAACTGTTTTTT | CASRIQGARREKLFF
15 | TRBJ2-7 | NA | TRBV18 | NA | TGTGCCAGCTCACCACCTGACAGCTTCTCCTACGAGCAGTACTTC | CASSPPDSFSYEQYF
18 | TRBJ2-5 | NA | TRBV21-1 | NA | TGTGCCAGCAGCAAAAGGCCCCGGACTTCGAAGAAGGGAGAGACCCAGTACTTC | CASSKRPRTSKKGETQYF
16 | TRBJ1-2 | NA | TRBV5-1 | NA | TGCGCCAGCAGCTTGGCTGGATTGCTGGCCGGGGGTGGCTACACCTTC | CASSLAGLLAGGGYTF
13 | TRBJ1-5 | NA | TRBV7-2 | NA | TGTGCCAGCAGCGCCTCCAGGAACCAGCCCCAGCATTTT | CASSASRNQPQHF
15 | TRBJ2-2 | NA | TRBV7-2 | NA | TGTGCCAGCAGCTTAGGACAGGTTAACACCGGGGAGCTGTTTTTT | CASSLGQVNTGELFF
15 | TRBJ2-1 | few | TRBV7-2 | TRBD2 | TGTGCCAGCAGCACCTTGACTAGCGGGAGCAATGAGCAGTTCTTC | CASSTLTSGSNEQFF
14 | TRBJ2-7 | NA | TRBV28 | NA | TGTGCCAGCAGACATACCGGGATCTCCTACGAGCAGTACTTC | CASRHTGISYEQYF
16 | TRBJ2-5 | NA | TRBV10-3 | NA | TGTGCCATCAGTGAAAGGTCCGGGAGTGGCCAAGAGACCCAGTACTTC | CAISERSGSGQETQYF
16 | TRBJ2-1 | NA | TRBV14 | NA | TGTGCCAGCAGCCAAGATGAGACAGACTCCTACAATGAGCAGTTCTTC | CASSQDETDSYNEQFF
15 | TRBJ2-2 | NA | TRBV7-9 | TRBD1 | TGTGCCAGCAGCATCACAGGGGGAGCAACCGGGGAGCTGTTTTTT | CASSITGGATGELFF
13 | TRBJ2-7 | once | TRBV6-5 | TRBD1 | TGTGCCAGCACCCGGGACAGGAACTACGAGCAGTACTTC | CASTRDRNYEQYF
17 | TRBJ2-3 | once | TRBV10-2 | TRBD2 | TGCGCCAGCAGACTAGGGACTAGCGGGAGGGTTGCAGATACGCAGTATTTT | CASRLGTSGRVADTQYF
13 | TRBJ1-1 | once | TRBV7-3 | NA | TGTGCCAGCAGCTTCTCAGAGAACACTGAAGCTTTCTTT | CASSFSENTEAFF
13 | TRBJ1-1 | NA | TRBV5-1 | NA | TGCGCCAGCAATCGTCGGGAAAACACTGAAGCTTTCTTT | CASNRRENTEAFF
16 | TRBJ1-1 | NA | TRBV2 | TRBD1 | TGTGCCAGCAGTTCCGGGACAGGGGTAGTGAACACTGAAGCTTTCTTT | CASSSGTGVVNTEAFF
14 | TRBJ2-7 | NA | TRBV6-5 | TRBD1 | TGTGCCAGTACAAAGGGACAGGAATTGTACGAGCAGTACTTC | CASTKGQELYEQYF
16 | TRBJ2-1 | NA | TRBV27 | NA | TGTGCCAGCAGCTATGGGACACCCCGGGGCTACAATGAGCAGTTCTTC | CASSYGTPRGYNEQFF
17 | TRBJ1-5 | NA | TRBV19 | NA | TGTGCCAGTAGTATAGGAGAACAGAGGGATAGCAATCAGCCCCAGCATTTT | CASSIGEQRDSNQPQHF
15 | TRBJ1-5 | few | TRBV6-2/TRBV6-3 | TRBD1 | TGTGCCAGCAGTTACCGGACAGGGCCCAGTCAGCCCCAGCATTTT | CASSYRTGPSQPQHF
17 | TRBJ1-3 | NA | TRBV7-2 | NA | TGTGCCAGCAGCGCAAACTGGCAGGGTCGCTCTGGAAACACCATATATTTT | CASSANWQGRSGNTIYF
15 | TRBJ2-7 | NA | TRBV6-6 | TRBD2 | TGTGCCAGCAGTTTCAGACTAGCGGGGGTCTACGAGCAGTACTTC | CASSFRLAGVYEQYF
14 | TRBJ2-7 | NA | TRBV6-2/TRBV6-3 | NA | TGTGCCAGCAGTTACTCGACTACAGGGTACGAGCAGTACTTC | CASSYSTTGYEQYF
15 | TRBJ1-2 | once | TRBV19 | TRBD1 | TGTGCCAGTAGTACCCCGGGACAGCCTATCTATGGCTACACCTTC | CASSTPGQPIYGYTF
16 | TRBJ2-2 | few | TRBV5-6 | TRBD2 | TGTGCCAGCAGCTTGGCTCTAGCGGGAGTAACCGGGGAGCTGTTTTTT | CASSLALAGVTGELFF
14 | TRBJ2-1 | once | TRBV6-5 | NA | TGTGCCAGCAGTCAGGGACAAAGCTACAATGAGCAGTTCTTC | CASSQGQSYNEQFF
13 | TRBJ1-4 | NA | TRBV7-9 | NA | TGTGCCAGCAGCAAGTGGGAGGGTGAAAAACTGTTTTTT | CASSKWEGEKLFF
14 | TRBJ1-2 | NA | TRBV4-1 | NA | TGCGCCAGCAGCCAACGGTCTCCTAACTATGGCTACACCTTC | CASSQRSPNYGYTF
14 | TRBJ1-1 | once | TRBV29-1 | TRBD1 | TGCAGCGTGAGAGCCGGGACAGGGCCCACTGAAGCTTTCTTT | CSVRAGTGPTEAFF
15 | TRBJ1-1 | NA | TRBV28 | NA | TGTGCCAGCAGCCACCCCACGGGGAGGGGCACTGAAGCTTTCTTT | CASSHPTGRGTEAFF
16 | TRBJ2-2 | NA | TRBV5-5 | NA | TGTGCCAGCAGCAGGGACACTTTTTCAGTCACCGGGGAGCTGTTTTTT | CASSRDTFSVTGELFF